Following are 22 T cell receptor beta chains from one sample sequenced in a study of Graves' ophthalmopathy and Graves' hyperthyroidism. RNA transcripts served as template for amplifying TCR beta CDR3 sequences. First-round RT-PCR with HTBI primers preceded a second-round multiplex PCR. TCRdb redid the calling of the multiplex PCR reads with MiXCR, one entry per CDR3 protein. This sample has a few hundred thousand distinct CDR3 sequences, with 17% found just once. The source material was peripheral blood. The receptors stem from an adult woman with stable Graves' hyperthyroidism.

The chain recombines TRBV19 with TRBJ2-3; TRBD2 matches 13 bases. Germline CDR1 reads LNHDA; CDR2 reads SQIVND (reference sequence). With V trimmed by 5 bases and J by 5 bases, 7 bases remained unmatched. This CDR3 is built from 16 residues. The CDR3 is CASSVGLAGLKDTQYF. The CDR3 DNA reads TGTGCCAGTAGTGTGGGACTAGCGGGACTTAAAGATACGCAGTATTTT.

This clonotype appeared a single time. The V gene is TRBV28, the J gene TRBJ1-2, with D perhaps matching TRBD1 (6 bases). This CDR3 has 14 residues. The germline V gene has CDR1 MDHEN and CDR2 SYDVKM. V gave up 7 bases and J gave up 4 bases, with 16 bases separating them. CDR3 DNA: TGTGCCAGCACCCAAGGGCAGGACAGCTATGGCTACACCTTC. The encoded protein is CASTQGQDSYGYTF.

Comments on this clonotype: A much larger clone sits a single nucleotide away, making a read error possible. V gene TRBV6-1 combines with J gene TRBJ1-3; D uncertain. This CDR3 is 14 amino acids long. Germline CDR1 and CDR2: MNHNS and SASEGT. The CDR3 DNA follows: TGTGCCCGCAGTCCGGTCGGGGATGGAAACACCATATATTTT. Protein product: CARSPVGDGNTIYF.

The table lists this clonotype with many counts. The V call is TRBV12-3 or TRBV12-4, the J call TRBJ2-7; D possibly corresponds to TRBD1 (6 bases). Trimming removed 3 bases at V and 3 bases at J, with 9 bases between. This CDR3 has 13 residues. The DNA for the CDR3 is TGTGCCAGCAGTTTGGGACAACTCTACGAGCAGTACTTC. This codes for CASSLGQLYEQYF.

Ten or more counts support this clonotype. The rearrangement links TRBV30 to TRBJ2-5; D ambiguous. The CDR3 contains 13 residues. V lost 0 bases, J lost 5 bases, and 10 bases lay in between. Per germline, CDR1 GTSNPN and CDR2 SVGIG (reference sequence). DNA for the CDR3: TGTGCCTGGAGTGTGGACCCTGCGGAGACCCAGTACTTC. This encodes CAWSVDPAETQYF.

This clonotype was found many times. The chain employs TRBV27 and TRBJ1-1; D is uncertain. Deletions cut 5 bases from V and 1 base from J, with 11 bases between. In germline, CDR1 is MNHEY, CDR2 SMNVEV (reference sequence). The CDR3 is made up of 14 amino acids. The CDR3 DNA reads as TGTGCCAGCAGTCCCACCCCCTGGAACACTGAAGCTTTCTTT. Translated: CASSPTPWNTEAFF.

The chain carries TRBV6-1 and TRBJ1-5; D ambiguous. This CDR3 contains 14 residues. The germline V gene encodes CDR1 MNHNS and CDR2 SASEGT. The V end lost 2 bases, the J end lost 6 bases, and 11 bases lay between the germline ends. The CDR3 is CASSEWGWGQPQHF. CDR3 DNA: TGTGCCAGCAGTGAATGGGGTTGGGGTCAGCCCCAGCATTTT.

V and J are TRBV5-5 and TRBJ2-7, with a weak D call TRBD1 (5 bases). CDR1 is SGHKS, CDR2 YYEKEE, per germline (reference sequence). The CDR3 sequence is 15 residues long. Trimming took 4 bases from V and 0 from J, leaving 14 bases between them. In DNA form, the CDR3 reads TGTGCCAGCAGCAAAGCACAGGTCCTCTCCTACGAGCAGTACTTC. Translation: CASSKAQVLSYEQYF. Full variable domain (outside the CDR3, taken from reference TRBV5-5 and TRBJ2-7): DAGVTQSPTHLIKTRGQQVTLRCSPISGHKSVSWYQQVLGQGPQFIFQYYEKEERGRGNFPDRFSARQFPNYSSELNVNALLLGDSALYLCASSKAQVLSYEQYFGPGTRLTVT.

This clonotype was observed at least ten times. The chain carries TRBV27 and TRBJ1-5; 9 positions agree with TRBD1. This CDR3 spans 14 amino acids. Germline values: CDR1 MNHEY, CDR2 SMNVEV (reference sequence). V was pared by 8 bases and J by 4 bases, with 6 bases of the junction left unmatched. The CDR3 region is CASPSDRGNQPQHF. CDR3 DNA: TGTGCCAGCCCTTCCGACAGGGGGAATCAGCCCCAGCATTTT.

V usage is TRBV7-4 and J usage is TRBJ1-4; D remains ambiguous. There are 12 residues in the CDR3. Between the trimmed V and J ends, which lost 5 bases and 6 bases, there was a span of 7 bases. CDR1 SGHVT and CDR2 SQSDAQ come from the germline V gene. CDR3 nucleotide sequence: TGTGCCAGCAGCCCCACGGATGAAAAACTGTTTTTT. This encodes CASSPTDEKLFF.

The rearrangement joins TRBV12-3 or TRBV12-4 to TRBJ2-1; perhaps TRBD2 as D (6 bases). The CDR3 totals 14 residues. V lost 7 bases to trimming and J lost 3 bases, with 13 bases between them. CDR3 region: CASNWGGDYNEQFF. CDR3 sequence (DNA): TGTGCCAGCAACTGGGGCGGGGACTACAATGAGCAGTTCTTC.

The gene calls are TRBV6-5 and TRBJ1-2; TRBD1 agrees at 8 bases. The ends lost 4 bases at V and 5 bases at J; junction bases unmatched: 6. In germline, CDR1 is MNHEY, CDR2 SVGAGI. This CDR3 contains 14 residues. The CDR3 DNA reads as TGTGCCAGCAGTTTTGACAGGGGTAGTTATGGCTACACCTTC. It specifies CASSFDRGSYGYTF.

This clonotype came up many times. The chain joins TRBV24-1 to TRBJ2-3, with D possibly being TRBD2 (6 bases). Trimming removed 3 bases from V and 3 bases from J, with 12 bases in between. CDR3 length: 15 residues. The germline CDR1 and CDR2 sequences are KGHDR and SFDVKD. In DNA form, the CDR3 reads TGTGCCACCAGTGATCCTCGGGGGTCAACAGATACGCAGTATTTT. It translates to CATSDPRGSTDTQYF.

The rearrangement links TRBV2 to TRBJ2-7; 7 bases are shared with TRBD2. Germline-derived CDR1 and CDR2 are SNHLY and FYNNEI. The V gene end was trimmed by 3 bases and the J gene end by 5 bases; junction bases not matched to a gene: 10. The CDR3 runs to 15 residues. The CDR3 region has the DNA TGTGCCAGCAGTGACGGGGCGGGGGAGGACGACGAGCAGTACTTC. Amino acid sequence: CASSDGAGEDDEQYF.

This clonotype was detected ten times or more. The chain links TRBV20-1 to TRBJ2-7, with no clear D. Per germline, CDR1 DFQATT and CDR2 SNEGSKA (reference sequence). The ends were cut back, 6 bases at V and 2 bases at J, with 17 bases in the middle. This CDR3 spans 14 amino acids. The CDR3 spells CSAKRDTGTYEQYF. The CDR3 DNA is TGCAGTGCAAAACGTGATACCGGAACCTACGAGCAGTACTTC.

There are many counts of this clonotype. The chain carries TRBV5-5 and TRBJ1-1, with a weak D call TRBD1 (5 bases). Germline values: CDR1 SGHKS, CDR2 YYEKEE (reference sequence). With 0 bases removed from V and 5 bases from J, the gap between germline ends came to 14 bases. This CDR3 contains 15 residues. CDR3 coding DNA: TGTGCCAGCAGCTTGGGAGGTGTCAGGGTGACTGAAGCTTTCTTT. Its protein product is CASSLGGVRVTEAFF.

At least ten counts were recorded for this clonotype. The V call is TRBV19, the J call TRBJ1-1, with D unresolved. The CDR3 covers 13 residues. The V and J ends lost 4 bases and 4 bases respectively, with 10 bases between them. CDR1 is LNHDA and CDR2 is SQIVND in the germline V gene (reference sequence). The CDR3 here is CASSTLTVTEAFF. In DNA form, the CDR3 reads TGTGCCAGTAGTACATTAACGGTCACTGAAGCTTTCTTT.

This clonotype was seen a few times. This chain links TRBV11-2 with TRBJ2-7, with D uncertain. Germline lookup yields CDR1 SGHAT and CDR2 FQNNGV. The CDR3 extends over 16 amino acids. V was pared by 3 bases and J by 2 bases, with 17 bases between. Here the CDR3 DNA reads TGTGCCAGCAGCTTTCGCCGGACGGATGGAACCTACGAGCAGTACTTC. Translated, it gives CASSFRRTDGTYEQYF.

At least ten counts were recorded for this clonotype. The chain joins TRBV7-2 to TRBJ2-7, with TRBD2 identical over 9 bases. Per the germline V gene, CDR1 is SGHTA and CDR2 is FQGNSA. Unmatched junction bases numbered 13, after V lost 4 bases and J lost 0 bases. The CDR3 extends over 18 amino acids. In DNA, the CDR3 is TGTGCCAGCAGCTCACCCGCCTTACTAGCGGGTCCCTCCTACGAGCAGTACTTC. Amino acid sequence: CASSSPALLAGPSYEQYF.

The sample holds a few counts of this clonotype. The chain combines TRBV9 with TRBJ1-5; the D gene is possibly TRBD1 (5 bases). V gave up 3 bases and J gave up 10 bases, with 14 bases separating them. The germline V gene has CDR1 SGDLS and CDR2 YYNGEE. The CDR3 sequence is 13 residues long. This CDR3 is CASSETDHEPQHF. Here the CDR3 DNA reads TGTGCCAGCAGCGAGACAGACCATGAACCCCAGCATTTT.

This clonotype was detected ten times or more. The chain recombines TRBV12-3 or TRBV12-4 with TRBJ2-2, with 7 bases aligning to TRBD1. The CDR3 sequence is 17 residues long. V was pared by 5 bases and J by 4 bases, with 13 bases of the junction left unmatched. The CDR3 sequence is CASSPEAGTVITGELFF. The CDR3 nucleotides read TGTGCCAGCAGTCCCGAAGCCGGGACAGTCATCACCGGGGAGCTGTTTTTT.

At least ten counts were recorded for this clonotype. CDR3 sequence: CSAAPGNQETQYF. CDR3 in DNA: TGCAGCGCGGCCCCAGGGAACCAAGAGACCCAGTACTTC. The chain carries TRBV29-1 and TRBJ2-5, with D possibly matching TRBD1 (5 bases). The CDR3 contains 13 residues. Germline CDR1 SQVTM, CDR2 ANQGSEA. V lost 7 bases and J 0 bases, leaving 12 bases between the germline ends.